The clone carrying this T cell receptor (beta chain) was counted at least ten times. What it recognizes is unknown. This CDR3 comprises 17 residues. V was pared by 4 bases and J by 4 bases, with 19 bases between. Germline lookup yields CDR1 KGHSH and CDR2 LQKENI. These data come from a study of early T cells in non-severe SARS-CoV-2 infection. Whole-study context: With bulk RNA from unsorted whole blood as input, sequencing yielded unpaired chains. Study-wide points: Clonotype matching in VDJdb favored anti-spike CD8 responses and did not capture private and CD4 specificities.

Molecules of cDNA were individually given unique molecular identifiers that were attached to them. TCRdb used MiXCR to reprocess the 5' RACE reads, holding one entry per CDR3 protein. The sample records more than 40,000 distinct CDR3 sequences, roughly 5.7% being singletons. The specimen comprised whole blood, sampled at baseline. V gene TRBV18 combines with J gene TRBJ2-2; D gene uncertain. This clonotype was sampled from an adult who was a healthcare worker with PCR-confirmed SARS-CoV-2 infection or an uninfected control (not recorded which). For the CDR3, the DNA is TGTGCCAGCTCACGGCAAACAAACACCTGGAGCACCGGGGAGCTGTTTTTT. Protein product: CASSRQTNTWSTGELFF.